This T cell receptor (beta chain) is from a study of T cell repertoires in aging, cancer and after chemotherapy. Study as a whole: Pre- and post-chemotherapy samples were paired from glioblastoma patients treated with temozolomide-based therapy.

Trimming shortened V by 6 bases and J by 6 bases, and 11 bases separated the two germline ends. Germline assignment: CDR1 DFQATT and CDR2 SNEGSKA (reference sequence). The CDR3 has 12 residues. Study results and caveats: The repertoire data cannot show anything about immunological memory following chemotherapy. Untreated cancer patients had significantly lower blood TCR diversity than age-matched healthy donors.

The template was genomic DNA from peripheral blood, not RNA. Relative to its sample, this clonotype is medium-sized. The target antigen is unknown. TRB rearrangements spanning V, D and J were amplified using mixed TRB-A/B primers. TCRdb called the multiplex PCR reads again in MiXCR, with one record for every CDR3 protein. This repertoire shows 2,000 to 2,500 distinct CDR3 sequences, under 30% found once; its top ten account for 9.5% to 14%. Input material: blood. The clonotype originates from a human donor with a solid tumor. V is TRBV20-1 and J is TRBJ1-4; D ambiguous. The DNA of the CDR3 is TGCAGTGCGAGACGGGTGGATGAAAAACTGTTTTTT. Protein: CSARRVDEKLFF.